The clone carrying this T cell receptor (beta chain) has a single count. This record comes from a study of shared clonotypes between healthy human individuals. Assay used: immunoSEQ multiplex PCR; TCRdb lists only in-frame clones, some missing. The sample lists more than 2,000,000 clones; 85% to 95% were seen once. After removal of 7 bases from V and 7 bases from J, the junction contained 14 bases not matched to a gene. The CDR3 has 15 residues. Germline CDR1 and CDR2: MRHNA and SNTAGT. This receptor was taken from a man aged 18 to 35 in good health. This rearrangement joins TRBV6-4 to TRBJ1-1, with 8 bases fitting TRBD1. The specimen was naive CD4+ T cells sorted from blood. Subset of the sample: CD45RA+ positively selected. This chain's CDR3 is CASNPLGQGLIEAFF. The CDR3 DNA reads TGTGCCAGCAACCCCTTAGGACAGGGATTAATTGAAGCTTTCTTT.